Following are 25 T cell receptor beta chains from one sample sequenced in a study of T-cell reconstitution after alpha-beta-depleted transplantation in children. Using unique molecular identifiers, the investigators prepared the TCRbeta library. TCRdb called the PCR reads again in MiXCR, with one record for every CDR3 protein. The repertoire holds about 98,000 distinct CDR3 sequences, with 7% to 8% as singletons. Sequencing used PBMCs, obtained before TCRalphabeta/CD19-depleted stem cell transplant. Receptor source: a boy under 10 years old with acute lymphoblastic leukemia, due to receive a stem cell transplant.

This clonotype was picked up a small number of times. The genes are TRBV7-2 and TRBJ2-1; maybe TRBD2 (6 bases). The germline V gene has CDR1 SGHTA and CDR2 FQGNSA. This CDR3 has 15 residues. With 5 bases removed from V and 7 bases from J, the gap between germline ends came to 18 bases. The CDR3 reads CASSLLAGGVNEQFF. DNA of the CDR3: TGTGCCAGCAGCCTCCTCGCGGGCGGGGTTAATGAGCAGTTCTTC. Variable domain in full (rest from reference TRBV7-2 and TRBJ2-1): GAGVSQSPSNKVTEKGKDVELRCDPISGHTALYWYRQSLGQGLEFLIYFQGNSAPDKSGLPSDRFSAERTGGSVSTLTIQRTQQEDSAVYLCASSLLAGGVNEQFFGPGTRLTVL.

This clonotype was observed a few times. This sequence joins TRBV5-1 and TRBJ1-4; TRBD1 is a possible D gene (6 bases). In germline, CDR1 is SGHRS, CDR2 YFSETQ. V gave up 0 bases and J gave up 7 bases, with 13 bases separating them. The CDR3 runs to 15 residues. CDR3: CASSLGRGGVEKLFF. The CDR3 DNA reads as TGCGCCAGCAGCTTGGGCAGGGGTGGAGTTGAAAAACTGTTTTTT.

This clonotype turned up a few times. The chain's CDR3 is CASSLWERGGLGNEQFF. The CDR3 DNA reads as TGTGCCAGCAGCTTATGGGAGCGGGGGGGGCTCGGCAATGAGCAGTTCTTC. The chain uses TRBV13 and TRBJ2-1; TRBD2 aligns across 10 bases. Per germline, CDR1 PRHDT and CDR2 FYEKMQ (reference sequence). The CDR3 length is 17 residues. V gave up 2 bases and J gave up 6 bases; unmatched junction bases: 10.

This clonotype has just a few counts. The V call is TRBV20-1, the J call TRBJ2-7; perhaps D is TRBD1 or TRBD2 (5 bases each). Per germline, CDR1 DFQATT and CDR2 SNEGSKA (reference sequence). Trimming removed 3 bases from V and 6 bases from J, with 15 bases in between. The CDR3 covers 13 residues. In nucleotides, the CDR3 is TGCAGTGCTAGGTGGGGGACCCATGGCGAGCAGTACTTC. Its translation: CSARWGTHGEQYF.

This clonotype showed up many times. The J gene is TRBJ2-7, the V gene TRBV7-9; 7 bases agree with TRBD2. Germline V gene sequence: CDR1 SEHNR, CDR2 FQNEAQ (reference sequence). The CDR3 has 14 residues. The ends lost 5 bases at V and 2 bases at J; junction bases unmatched: 6. This CDR3 is CASSQRGGTYEQYF. The DNA of the CDR3 is TGTGCCAGCAGCCAGCGGGGCGGAACCTACGAGCAGTACTTC.

The sample holds a few counts of this clonotype. This chain joins TRBV7-9 and TRBJ1-1; no definite D call. CDR1 is SEHNR and CDR2 is FQNEAQ in the germline V gene (reference sequence). The V end was cut by 4 bases, the J end by 1 base, with 10 bases between. There are 14 residues in the CDR3. The CDR3 sequence is CASSSTNKNTEAFF. The CDR3, as DNA: TGTGCCAGCAGCTCGACCAACAAGAACACTGAAGCTTTCTTT.

This clonotype was recorded many times. This CDR3 reads CASSRGEAYEQYF. CDR3 DNA: TGTGCCAGCTCCCGAGGGGAGGCCTACGAGCAGTACTTC. V gene TRBV25-1 combines with J gene TRBJ2-7, with a possible D match to TRBD2 (6 bases). Germline lookup yields CDR1 MGHDK and CDR2 SYGVNS. With 8 bases removed from V and 2 bases from J, the gap between germline ends came to 13 bases. The CDR3 sequence is 13 residues long.

This clonotype was seen repeatedly, ten times or more. This chain uses TRBV7-2 with TRBJ2-1; TRBD2 aligns across 7 bases. Germline V gene data show CDR1 as SGHTA and CDR2 as FQGNSA. CDR3 length: 15 amino acids. The junction had 5 bases not matched to a gene; V was cut back by 5 bases and J by 1 base. For the CDR3, the DNA is TGTGCCAGCAGCCGCGGACTAGGGTCCTACAATGAGCAGTTCTTC. Residues: CASSRGLGSYNEQFF.

This clonotype was picked up many times. The chain has TRBV12-3 or TRBV12-4 and TRBJ1-2, with TRBD1 identical over 9 bases. Trimming cost V 5 bases and J 0 bases; bases outside gene matches: 7. The CDR3 length is 16 residues. In DNA, the CDR3 is TGTGCCAGCAGTCCGGGACAGGGCCCTTCTAACTATGGCTACACCTTC. It yields the protein CASSPGQGPSNYGYTF.

This clonotype was counted ten times or more. The chain has TRBV20-1 and TRBJ1-4; TRBD1 might be the D (5 bases). Germline loops: CDR1 DFQATT, CDR2 SNEGSKA (reference sequence). V lost 0 bases to trimming and J lost 4 bases, with 9 bases between them. CDR3 length equals 14 residues. CDR3 region: CSAREDTLNEKLFF. The CDR3 nucleotides are TGCAGTGCTAGAGAGGACACACTTAATGAAAAACTGTTTTTT.

In its sample, this clonotype was seen many times. The genes are TRBV7-9 and TRBJ2-7; 11 bases are shared with TRBD2. This CDR3 spans 16 amino acids. J was trimmed by 0 bases and V by 1 base; bases with no gene match: 2. Germline CDR1 is SEHNR and CDR2 is FQNEAQ (reference sequence). The CDR3 reads CASSLGLAGFSYEQYF. CDR3 DNA: TGTGCCAGCAGCTTAGGACTAGCGGGGTTCTCCTACGAGCAGTACTTC.

The CDR3 reads CASSEIGEDTEAFF. The CDR3 coding sequence is TGTGCCAGCAGTGAAATCGGGGAGGACACTGAAGCTTTCTTT. V gene TRBV6-1 combines with J gene TRBJ1-1; no clear D. This CDR3 spans 14 amino acids. Trimming took off 2 bases at V and 3 bases at J, with 10 bases between the two ends. The germline CDR1 and CDR2 sequences are MNHNS and SASEGT.

The rearrangement uses TRBV21-1 and TRBJ1-5; the table's D gene call, TRBD1, was not cross checked with the DNA. TRBV21-1 is designated a pseudogene. The CDR3 is 16 amino acids. The CDR3: CDSSLRTGSSNQPQHF. The CDR3 DNA reads TGTGACAGCAGCTTACGGACAGGGTCTAGCAATCAGCCCCAGCATTTT.

The sample holds a few counts of this clonotype. The DNA of the CDR3 is TGCGCCAGCAGCCAAGATTTCGAGGGATCAGGTGGCTACACCTTC. This translates into CASSQDFEGSGGYTF. The chain has TRBV4-1 and TRBJ1-2; D unresolved. The germline V gene has CDR1 MGHRA and CDR2 YSYEKL. V shed 0 bases and J shed 7 bases, with 15 bases lying between them. The CDR3 runs 15 residues.

This clonotype came up a few times. The rearrangement uses TRBV7-2 and TRBJ1-4; D is undetermined. V was shortened by 5 bases and J by 12 bases, with 16 bases between the two germline ends. CDR1 and CDR2 (germline): SGHTA, FQGNSA. CDR3 length: 13 amino acids. The CDR3 loop reads CASSPRPFWELFF. CDR3 coding DNA: TGTGCCAGCAGCCCGAGACCGTTTTGGGAACTGTTTTTT.

This clonotype was detected many times. The chain carries TRBV28 and TRBJ2-1; weak D call: TRBD1 (5 bases). Deletions cut 8 bases from V and 8 bases from J, with 13 bases between. The CDR3 loop spans 12 amino acids. The germline gives CDR1 MDHEN, CDR2 SYDVKM. CDR3 nucleotides: TGTGCCAGCTGGGGCTCGAAAGATGAGCAGTTCTTC. It codes for CASWGSKDEQFF.

There are many counts of this clonotype. The chain joins TRBV20-1 to TRBJ2-7; tentatively, D is TRBD1 (6 bases). Germline V gene data show CDR1 as DFQATT and CDR2 as SNEGSKA (reference sequence). V lost 5 bases, J lost 2 bases, and 16 bases lay in between. The CDR3 is 14 residues long. Here the CDR3 reads CSAGGLGRTYEQYF. CDR3 DNA sequence: TGCAGTGCTGGGGGCTTAGGAAGGACCTACGAGCAGTACTTC.

The rearrangement links TRBV27 to TRBJ2-3, with D uncertain. This CDR3 contains 14 residues. The ends were cut back, 6 bases at V and 0 bases at J, with 10 bases in the middle. Germline V gene sequence: CDR1 MNHEY, CDR2 SMNVEV (reference sequence). The CDR3 protein is CASSPRPSTDTQYF. CDR3 bases: TGTGCCAGCAGCCCCCGTCCTAGCACAGATACGCAGTATTTT.

There are many counts of this clonotype. The gene calls are TRBV15 and TRBJ2-3, with TRBD1 matching over 8 bases. CDR3 length: 14 residues. Germline values: CDR1 LNHNV, CDR2 YYDKDF (reference sequence). As DNA, the CDR3 is TGTGCTCACCCAGGCCAGGGGGCCTCAGATACGCAGTATTTT. Translating it yields CAHPGQGASDTQYF.

The genes are TRBV5-1 and TRBJ1-2; 10 nucleotides agree with TRBD1. Germline loops: CDR1 SGHRS, CDR2 YFSETQ. V gave up 6 bases and J gave up 4 bases; unmatched junction bases: 15. This CDR3 spans 17 amino acids. The CDR3 DNA follows: TGCGCCAGCACCTATGGATTACTTGGGACAGGGGTCTATGGCTACACCTTC. Amino acids: CASTYGLLGTGVYGYTF.

This clonotype was found many times. This chain connects TRBV3-1 to TRBJ2-7; the match to TRBD2 covers 11 bases. V dropped 0 bases and J dropped 2; count of bases not matched to a gene: 6. There are 17 residues in the CDR3. Germline CDR1 LGHDT, CDR2 YNNKEL (reference sequence). CDR3 sequence: CASSQDWGGLAAYEQYF. The CDR3 DNA reads as TGTGCCAGCAGCCAAGATTGGGGGGGACTAGCGGCCTACGAGCAGTACTTC.

This clonotype appeared many times. V gene TRBV20-1 combines with J gene TRBJ2-3; 10 nucleotides align to TRBD2. From germline, CDR1 is DFQATT and CDR2 SNEGSKA (reference sequence). CDR3 length equals 13 residues. Trimming removed 7 bases from V and 4 bases from J; junction bases left unmatched: 5. CDR3 residues: CSVPGLAPDTQYF. CDR3 coding DNA: TGCAGTGTCCCGGGACTAGCGCCAGATACGCAGTATTTT.

This clonotype has more than one count but fewer than ten. V usage is TRBV9 and J usage is TRBJ1-2, with 8 positions matching TRBD1. Germline V gives CDR1 SGDLS, CDR2 YYNGEE. The CDR3 sequence is 17 residues long. The trim removed 0 bases at V and 3 bases at J, leaving 10 bases unmatched. The CDR3 sequence is CASSVGLSRDRYYGYTF. In DNA form, the CDR3 reads TGTGCCAGCAGCGTAGGTCTCAGCCGGGACAGGTACTATGGCTACACCTTC.

In this sample, this clonotype turned up a few times. The V gene is TRBV5-4, the J gene TRBJ1-4; D possibly corresponds to TRBD1 (5 bases). CDR1 and CDR2 from the germline V gene are SGHNT and YYREEE (reference sequence). Between the trimmed V and J ends, which lost 0 bases and 8 bases, there was a span of 11 bases. The CDR3 contains 14 residues. CDR3 loop: CASSLAQGGEKLFF. As DNA, the CDR3 is TGTGCCAGCAGCTTGGCTCAGGGAGGCGAAAAACTGTTTTTT.

This chain uses TRBV20-1 with TRBJ2-7; D is unresolved. The CDR3 has 12 amino acids. Trimming took 4 bases from V and 3 from J, leaving 10 bases between them. Germline CDR1 and CDR2: DFQATT and SNEGSKA (reference sequence). CDR3 in amino acids: CSATAENYEQYF. CDR3 sequence (DNA): TGCAGTGCTACGGCAGAAAACTACGAGCAGTACTTC.